This TCR beta chain originates from a study of cytomegalovirus exposure and HLA in healthy donors (dated by TCRdb to 2015 to 2018). Background for the entire study: According to a later analysis, one platform produced both the 120 validation repertoires and the 666 repertoires of the first cohort. The study aimed to test whether cataloging public T cell receptors could reveal signatures of past pathogen exposure. A separate validation cohort of about 110 different subjects was used in addition to the roughly 670-subject first cohort. To predict cytomegalovirus infection status, the study combined high-throughput TCR immunosequencing, statistical association of individual TCRs with disease status, and machine learning. On the study overall, not on this receptor specifically: In vitro tests confirmed that a few of the cytomegalovirus-associated TCR beta chains recognize cytomegalovirus antigens. A total of fewer than 200 TCR beta chains were listed by the study as associated with cytomegalovirus. The classifier was reported to diagnose cytomegalovirus status with high specificity and sensitivity in both the original cohort and the validation cohort. It was suggested by the authors that the approach could potentially be generalized to other disease states and immunological phenotypes. All 120 or so repertoires were used to score co-occurrence in the validation cohort in a later analysis, because that analysis had no HLA typing for the cohort. Most TCR sequences were seen in very few donors, while some public TCRs were found in many individuals. In a later analysis, TCRs clustered in the first cohort were found to also tend to co-occur in the 100 to 150 validation repertoires, with around 94% of cluster scores above 0.

For CDR1 and CDR2, the germline V gene (reference sequence) lists SEHNR and FQNEAQ. Germline trimming amounts to 5 bases on V and 4 bases on J, with 7 as the count of junction bases outside the gene matches. The CDR3 measures 14 amino acids from cysteine to phenylalanine. The sequence is cut down to CDR3 DNA, 42 bases in frame from base 1. Donors formed part of the validation cohort, which comprised 120 subjects and was distinct from the first cohort of several hundred subjects. The library was produced with the immunoSEQ multiplex PCR assay. The study's processing was this. A statistical classification framework was developed to diagnose cytomegalovirus status using the catalog of TCR beta chain sequences. TCRdb stores this immuneACCESS table with in-frame sequences only. Part of the clones is absent; in the studies checked, under half of the shortfall reflects unresolved V genes, and no reason is known for the rest. That table is the source of V, J and clone size, and D and trimming were worked out from the DNA. This sample comprises approximately 64,000 clones, around 89% of them detected only once. The biggest ten clones account for around 1.7% of the sample.

Comment on this clone: Its antigen is currently not known. No qualities accompany the bases; no much larger clone lies one base away.

This receptor was obtained from a woman aged 18-35 years in good health and CMV-seronegative. The V and J segments used are TRBV7-9 and TRBJ1-2; 7 central nucleotides agree with TRBD1. Material for sequencing was PBMCs. The DNA is as follows: TGTGCCAGCAGCCCTCAGACAGGGATCTATGGCTACACCTTC. Translated, this gives CASSPQTGIYGYTF.